What follows are 27 T cell receptor beta chains derived from one specimen sequenced in a study of identical twins. Each CDR3 protein is one row after TCRdb ran MiXCR on the 5' RACE reads. Of approximately 630,000 distinct CDR3 sequences listed, 7.1% are singletons. These sequences were also reported in another study, on yellow fever vaccine responses in identical twins.

Sequencing was performed on PBMCs. Receptor source: a woman under 30 in good health.

This clonotype turned up a few times. The genes are TRBV6-1 and TRBJ2-3; TRBD2 matches at 8 bases. The CDR3 spans 15 residues. The trim removed 3 bases at V and 4 bases at J, leaving 6 bases unmatched. CDR1 and CDR2 from the germline V gene are MNHNS and SASEGT. The CDR3 protein is CASSDVRGGSDTQYF. For the CDR3, the DNA is TGTGCCAGCAGTGATGTCCGGGGGGGGTCAGATACGCAGTATTTT.

This clonotype was detected ten times or more. V and J are TRBV20-1 and TRBJ1-5; D is undetermined. Germline loops: CDR1 DFQATT, CDR2 SNEGSKA (reference sequence). V was trimmed by 0 bases and J by 2 bases, leaving 8 bases between them. The CDR3 has 14 amino acids. Written as DNA, the CDR3 is TGCAGTGCTAGAGATCCTGGGGGCAATCAGCCCCAGCATTTT. Translating it yields CSARDPGGNQPQHF.

This chain links TRBV7-9 with TRBJ1-5; D may be TRBD1 (6 bases). V lost 4 bases and J 1 base, leaving 14 bases between the germline ends. The CDR3 loop spans 16 amino acids. The germline gives CDR1 SEHNR, CDR2 FQNEAQ (reference sequence). The CDR3 nucleotides read TGTGCCAGCAGCTCAGGACAGACAGAAAGCAATCAGCCCCAGCATTTT. Translated, it gives CASSSGQTESNQPQHF.

This clonotype has more than one count but fewer than ten. This chain connects TRBV20-1 to TRBJ2-1, with 10 positions matching TRBD2. CDR1 DFQATT and CDR2 SNEGSKA come from the germline V gene (reference sequence). CDR3 length equals 16 residues. V dropped 0 bases and J dropped 7; count of bases not matched to a gene: 9. The CDR3 nucleotides read TGCAGTGCTAGAGATGGAAGCGGGGGGGCCGGGAATGAGCAGTTCTTC. It codes for CSARDGSGGAGNEQFF.

This clonotype was seen ten or more times. This chain links TRBV5-1 with TRBJ2-1; D possibly corresponds to TRBD2 (5 bases). Trimming pared 4 bases from V and 0 bases from J, leaving 11 bases between. Germline CDR1 is SGHRS and CDR2 is YFSETQ. The CDR3 length is 15 residues. For the CDR3, the DNA is TGCGCCAGCAGCCCTTCTGGGAGCTCCTACAATGAGCAGTTCTTC. Encoded protein: CASSPSGSSYNEQFF.

The chain is built from TRBV27 and TRBJ2-4, with 8 bases matching TRBD1. CDR1 MNHEY and CDR2 SMNVEV come from the germline V gene (reference sequence). The J segment lost 6 bases and the V segment lost 5 bases, leaving 6 bases of the junction unmatched. CDR3 length: 14 residues. CDR3 nucleotide sequence: TGTGCCAGCAGTATAAGGACAGGGTCAAACATTCAGTACTTC. Translation: CASSIRTGSNIQYF.

At least ten counts were recorded for this clonotype. V is TRBV6-2 or TRBV6-3 and J is TRBJ2-1; D is perhaps TRBD2 (5 bases). Germline V gene data show CDR1 as MNHEY and CDR2 as SVGEGT. Trimming removed 1 base at V and 3 bases at J, with 10 bases between. The CDR3 spans 15 residues. CDR3 in DNA: TGTGCCAGCAGTTACTTGGCGGGTAGCTACAATGAGCAGTTCTTC. It yields the protein CASSYLAGSYNEQFF.

This clonotype was counted only a few times. The chain uses TRBV6-1 and TRBJ1-5; D not certain. V was clipped by 5 bases and J by 0 bases, with 11 bases between them. There are 15 residues in the CDR3. Per germline, CDR1 MNHNS and CDR2 SASEGT. In DNA form, the CDR3 reads TGTGCCAGCAGTATGACGGACTATAGCAATCAGCCCCAGCATTTT. It yields the protein CASSMTDYSNQPQHF.

This chain uses TRBV19 with TRBJ2-1; 10 nucleotides align to TRBD2. V dropped 6 bases and J dropped 15; count of bases not matched to a gene: 11. The length of the CDR3 is 13 residues. Germline V gene sequence: CDR1 LNHDA, CDR2 SQIVND (reference sequence). The DNA for the CDR3 is TGTGCCAGTAGATTCGGGACTAGCGACATGTGGTTCTTC. Residues: CASRFGTSDMWFF.

The chain carries TRBV3-1 and TRBJ1-1, with D unclear. The germline gives CDR1 LGHDT, CDR2 YNNKEL (reference sequence). CDR3 length: 14 residues. V was trimmed by 3 bases and J by 2 bases, leaving 10 bases between them. CDR3 bases: TGTGCCAGCAGCCAGAGAGCCCCCAACACTGAAGCTTTCTTT. It yields the protein CASSQRAPNTEAFF. The full variable domain, completed using reference TRBV3-1 and TRBJ1-1, is DTAVSQTPKYLVTQMGNDKSIKCEQNLGHDTMYWYKQDSKKFLKIMFSYNNKELIINETVPNRFSPKSPDKAHLNLHINSLELGDSAVYFCASSQRAPNTEAFFGQGTRLTVV.

This clonotype has more than one count but fewer than ten. The chain joins TRBV12-3 or TRBV12-4 to TRBJ2-7; D uncertain. The CDR3 totals 12 residues. V lost 5 bases to trimming and J lost 4 bases, with 9 bases between them. The CDR3 DNA follows: TGTGCCAGCAGTATCCGACGTTACGAGCAGTACTTC. Translated, it gives CASSIRRYEQYF.

This chain uses TRBV12-3 or TRBV12-4 with TRBJ2-5; D is perhaps TRBD2 (6 bases). The CDR3 covers 15 residues. Trimming left V 5 bases short and J 5 bases short, with 18 bases between. The CDR3: CASSRRDVGGETQYF. The CDR3 region has the DNA TGTGCCAGCAGTCGGAGGGACGTGGGCGGGGAGACCCAGTACTTC.

This clonotype was seen many times. The gene calls are TRBV7-9 and TRBJ2-1; no clear D gene. Germline V gene data show CDR1 as SEHNR and CDR2 as FQNEAQ (reference sequence). The CDR3 has 15 residues. Deletions cut 3 bases from V and 0 bases from J, with 9 bases between. The CDR3 sequence: CASSFGQSSYNEQFF. The CDR3 DNA follows: TGTGCCAGCAGCTTCGGCCAGAGCTCCTACAATGAGCAGTTCTTC. The full variable domain, rest sourced from reference TRBV7-9 and TRBJ2-1, is DTGVSQNPRHKITKRGQNVTFRCDPISEHNRLYWYRQTLGQGPEFLTYFQNEAQLEKSRLLSDRFSAERPKGSFSTLEIQRTEQGDSAMYLCASSFGQSSYNEQFFGPGTRLTVL.

This clonotype was seen repeatedly, ten times or more. This chain uses TRBV7-3 with TRBJ2-1, with TRBD2 identical over 9 bases. After removal of 4 bases from V and 8 bases from J, the junction contained 12 bases not matched to a gene. CDR1 is SGHTA, CDR2 FQGTGA, per germline. CDR3 length equals 16 residues. CDR3 nucleotide sequence: TGTGCCAGCAGCTCCCAAGCGGCGGGAGGGCCGCATGAGCAGTTCTTC. It specifies CASSSQAAGGPHEQFF.

V is TRBV5-1 and J is TRBJ2-3, with TRBD2 matching over 8 bases. The CDR3 is 16 amino acids. Germline V lookup: CDR1 SGHRS, CDR2 YFSETQ. V lost 0 bases and J lost 5; bases outside the gene matches: 8. The CDR3 is CASSLDLRREVDTQYF. CDR3 bases: TGCGCCAGCAGCTTGGATCTGCGGCGGGAGGTAGATACGCAGTATTTT. Full variable domain (remainder filled in from reference TRBV5-1 and TRBJ2-3): KAGVTQTPRYLIKTRGQQVTLSCSPISGHRSVSWYQQTPGQGLQFLFEYFSETQRNKGNFPGRFSGRQFSNSRSEMNVSTLELGDSALYLCASSLDLRREVDTQYFGPGTRLTVL.

This clonotype was seen repeatedly, ten times or more. The genes are TRBV6-5 and TRBJ2-2; a possible D gene is TRBD1 (6 bases). The germline CDR1 and CDR2 sequences are MNHEY and SVGAGI. There are 15 residues in the CDR3. Between the trimmed V and J ends, which lost 2 bases and 4 bases, there was a span of 11 bases. The CDR3 DNA follows: TGTGCCAGCAGTTACGGGGGCTCAAGCACCGGGGAGCTGTTTTTT. It is translated as CASSYGGSSTGELFF.

This clonotype was seen at least ten times. The rearrangement joins TRBV7-8 to TRBJ2-7; D could derive from TRBD1 or TRBD2 (5 bases each). The CDR3 totals 15 residues. Trimming stripped 1 base from V and 3 bases from J, with 13 bases between. Germline V gene sequence: CDR1 SGHVS, CDR2 FQNEAQ. The CDR3 spells CASSLGGAGLYEQYV. The CDR3 bases are TGTGCCAGCAGCTTAGGAGGGGCGGGCCTCTACGAGCAGTACGTC.

This clonotype was counted only a few times. The rearrangement links TRBV24-1 to TRBJ2-7; TRBD1 might be the D (6 bases). The CDR3 covers 15 residues. Germline CDR1 KGHDR, CDR2 SFDVKD. V was clipped by 4 bases and J by 2 bases, with 14 bases between them. In nucleotides, the CDR3 is TGTGCCACCAGTGACTCGACGACAGGAACCTACGAGCAGTACTTC. Translated: CATSDSTTGTYEQYF.

The chain links TRBV5-1 to TRBJ1-5; perhaps TRBD1 as D (6 bases). Between the trimmed V and J ends, which lost 0 bases and 4 bases, there was a span of 11 bases. From germline, CDR1 is SGHRS and CDR2 YFSETQ. The length of the CDR3 is 15 residues. The DNA of the CDR3 is TGCGCCAGCAGCTTGGGCGGACAGAAAAATCAGCCCCAGCATTTT. Translation: CASSLGGQKNQPQHF.

In its sample, this clonotype was seen a few times. This chain uses TRBV4-1 with TRBJ2-3; no clear D gene. Germline V CDR1 and CDR2: MGHRA, YSYEKL. The CDR3 loop spans 18 amino acids. The V end was cut by 1 base, the J end by 2 bases, with 19 bases between. In nucleotides, the CDR3 is TGCGCCAGCAGCCAAGGACAAGGGCCTCTCGCCCCCACAGATACGCAGTATTTT. The encoded protein is CASSQGQGPLAPTDTQYF.

The gene calls are TRBV13 and TRBJ2-4, with D perhaps TRBD1 (6 bases). CDR3 length: 14 residues. The V end was cut by 5 bases, the J end by 9 bases, with 17 bases between. Germline CDR1 and CDR2: PRHDT and FYEKMQ (reference sequence). The DNA for the CDR3 is TGTGCCAGCAGCATCAGCCGCAGGGGTGCCATTCAGTACTTC. This encodes CASSISRRGAIQYF. The whole variable domain, remainder taken from reference TRBV13 and TRBJ2-4, is AAGVIQSPRHLIKEKRETATLKCYPIPRHDTVYWYQQGPGQDPQFLISFYEKMQSDKGSIPDRFSAQQFSDYHSELNMSSLELGDSALYFCASSISRRGAIQYFGAGTRLSVL.

The J gene is TRBJ1-2, the V gene TRBV12-3 or TRBV12-4; no clear D. Between the trimmed V and J ends, which lost 5 bases and 4 bases, there was a span of 11 bases. The CDR3 covers 13 residues. CDR3 nucleotides: TGTGCCAGCAGTCGTCAGGAGACCTATGGCTACACCTTC. This sequence encodes CASSRQETYGYTF.

This clonotype came up a few times. The J gene is TRBJ2-2, the V gene TRBV20-1; TRBD2 matches at 12 bases. Germline V gives CDR1 DFQATT, CDR2 SNEGSKA (reference sequence). This CDR3 region has 16 residues. Unmatched junction bases numbered 6, after V lost 3 bases and J lost 4 bases. CDR3 in amino acids: CSARTPGLAGTGELFF. As DNA, the CDR3 is TGCAGTGCTAGGACGCCGGGACTAGCGGGCACCGGGGAGCTGTTTTTT.

In its sample, this clonotype was seen a few times. This chain joins TRBV4-1 and TRBJ1-1, with D possibly being TRBD1 (6 bases). V lost 2 bases to trimming and J lost 4 bases, with 11 bases between them. CDR1 is MGHRA, CDR2 YSYEKL, per germline. This CDR3 contains 14 residues. Here the CDR3 reads CASSQQGQSTEAFF. CDR3 DNA sequence: TGCGCCAGCAGCCAACAGGGGCAGAGCACTGAAGCTTTCTTT.

This clonotype has a handful of counts. This chain uses TRBV6-1 with TRBJ1-2; a weak D match, TRBD1 (6 bases). V shed 6 bases and J shed 7 bases, with 18 bases lying between them. The CDR3 length is 14 residues. The germline V gene has CDR1 MNHNS and CDR2 SASEGT. The CDR3 bases are TGTGCCAGCAGCTGGGACAAGGGGATATCTGGCTACACCTTC. Protein sequence: CASSWDKGISGYTF.

This clonotype was recorded a few times. This rearrangement joins TRBV3-1 to TRBJ2-5, with D tentatively TRBD1 or TRBD2 (5 bases each). Germline CDR1 reads LGHDT; CDR2 reads YNNKEL (reference sequence). CDR3 length equals 15 residues. V lost 4 bases, J lost 1 base, and 13 bases lay in between. The CDR3 DNA is TGTGCCAGCAGCCGACGACGGGACGCCCAAGAGACCCAGTACTTC. It is translated as CASSRRRDAQETQYF.

The chain uses TRBV18 and TRBJ2-7; 9 nucleotides line up with TRBD1. With V trimmed by 2 bases and J by 2 bases, 10 bases remained unmatched. CDR1 and CDR2 (germline): KGHSH, LQKENI. This CDR3 contains 17 residues. CDR3 coding DNA: TGTGCCAGCTCACCATCTGGACAGGGGTTGGGTCCCTACGAGCAGTACTTC. It translates to CASSPSGQGLGPYEQYF.